These 26 T cell receptor beta chains share one sample of origin, sequenced in a study of radiation and T cells in renal cell carcinoma. Sample time point: blood 4 weeks post-SBRT, at nephrectomy. The treatment: 15 Gy SBRT to primary tumor, nephrectomy 4 weeks later. Data came from immunoSEQ multiplex PCR; TCRdb stores just in-frame clones and leaves some out. The table records 120,000 to 150,000 clones, approximately 86% of them present only once. Sequenced here: blood, sampled from a patient whose treatment included radiotherapy and nephrectomy. These receptors all stem from a woman in her forties or fifties with renal cell carcinoma.

The chain links TRBV7-9 to TRBJ1-4, with D possibly TRBD1 on 6 matching bases. The CDR3 has 14 residues. The germline V gene has CDR1 SEHNR and CDR2 FQNEAQ (reference sequence). V gave up 5 bases and J gave up 3 bases, with 10 bases separating them. The CDR3 loop is CASSVGGANEKLFF. CDR3 sequence (DNA): TGTGCCAGCAGCGTAGGGGGAGCTAATGAAAAACTGTTTTTT.

CDR3 sequence reads: CASSFLRRNQPQHF. In nucleotides, the CDR3 is TGTGCCAGCAGCTTCCTCCGTAGGAATCAGCCCCAGCATTTT. The genes are TRBV5-6 and TRBJ1-5; unclear D gene. The CDR3 extends over 14 amino acids. Trimming removed 2 bases from V and 4 bases from J, with 10 bases in between. The germline V gene encodes CDR1 SGHDT and CDR2 YYEEEE. The whole variable domain, filled in from reference TRBV5-6 and TRBJ1-5, reads DAGVTQSPTHLIKTRGQQVTLRCSPKSGHDTVSWYQQALGQGPQFIFQYYEEEERQRGNFPDRFSGHQFPNYSSELNVNALLLGDSALYLCASSFLRRNQPQHFGDGTRLSIL.

J is TRBJ2-3 and V is TRBV9; no clear D. The CDR3 extends over 15 amino acids. Germline lookup yields CDR1 SGDLS and CDR2 YYNGEE. Trimming pared 4 bases from V and 0 bases from J, leaving 12 bases between. The CDR3 here is CASSKTYYSTDTQYF. DNA for the CDR3: TGTGCCAGCAGCAAAACATATTACAGCACAGATACGCAGTATTTT.

Only a few counts were recorded for this clone. V is TRBV19 and J is TRBJ1-1, with unresolved D. CDR3 length: 14 residues. The germline V gene encodes CDR1 LNHDA and CDR2 SQIVND (reference sequence). Trimming took off 2 bases at V and 4 bases at J, with 11 bases between the two ends. The CDR3 DNA follows: TGTGCCAGTAGTATAAATGGGTTGGGCACTGAAGCTTTCTTT. This translates into CASSINGLGTEAFF.

V gene TRBV4-1 combines with J gene TRBJ2-5; TRBD1 agrees at 12 bases. The J segment lost 4 bases and the V segment lost 4 bases, leaving 1 base of the junction unmatched. This CDR3 has 14 amino acids. CDR1 and CDR2 (germline): MGHRA, YSYEKL. The DNA of the CDR3 is TGCGCCAGCAGCCGGGACAGGGGGCGAGAGACCCAGTACTTC. Translating gives CASSRDRGRETQYF.

The rearrangement uses TRBV6-6 and TRBJ2-7, with a tentative D call TRBD2 (6 bases). This CDR3 region has 12 residues. Germline values: CDR1 MNHNY, CDR2 SVGAGI (reference sequence). V lost 8 bases and J lost 6, with 14 bases in between. In nucleotides, the CDR3 is TGTGCCAGCGGGGGGTTGGGTTTCGAGCAGTACTTC. It yields the protein CASGGLGFEQYF.

This chain uses TRBV7-2 with TRBJ2-1, with a weak D call TRBD2 (5 bases). The V and J ends lost 0 bases and 5 bases respectively, with 8 bases between them. The CDR3 sequence is 14 residues long. Germline V CDR1 and CDR2: SGHTA, FQGNSA. The chain's CDR3 is CASSLAGDHNEQFF. Written as DNA, the CDR3 is TGTGCCAGCAGCTTAGCGGGAGACCACAATGAGCAGTTCTTC.

The CDR3 spells CASSGRTSGGADEQFF. The CDR3 region has the DNA TGTGCCAGCAGCGGGAGGACTAGCGGGGGAGCCGATGAGCAGTTCTTC. The chain is built from TRBV7-2 and TRBJ2-1; 13 bases line up with TRBD2. Germline assignment: CDR1 SGHTA and CDR2 FQGNSA. This CDR3 has 16 residues. V was clipped by 5 bases and J by 8 bases; unmatched bases: 9.

The chain couples TRBV27 to TRBJ2-7; TRBD2 matches at 7 bases. Trimming removed 8 bases from V and 7 bases from J; junction bases left unmatched: 11. The CDR3 is made up of 13 amino acids. Germline V gene data show CDR1 as MNHEY and CDR2 as SMNVEV (reference sequence). CDR3 in DNA: TGTGCCAGCTTCCGGGGGGAGAGTGGTGAGCAGTACTTC. This encodes CASFRGESGEQYF.

The V gene is TRBV30, the J gene TRBJ2-7, with D perhaps TRBD2 (5 bases). Per the germline V gene, CDR1 is GTSNPN and CDR2 is SVGIG (reference sequence). This CDR3 region has 14 residues. Deletions cut 4 bases from V and 2 bases from J, with 15 bases between. In nucleotides, the CDR3 is TGTGCCTGGATTGGAGGTTTAGTCCCCTACGAGCAGTACTTC. It is translated as CAWIGGLVPYEQYF.

V is TRBV7-9 and J is TRBJ1-2; 7 nucleotides agree with TRBD1. This CDR3 is built from 15 residues. Trimming at V came to 5 bases and at J to 7 bases, leaving 13 bases not matched to a gene. Germline lookup yields CDR1 SEHNR and CDR2 FQNEAQ (reference sequence). CDR3 sequence reads: CASSHQGGGGGGYTF. The DNA of the CDR3 is TGTGCCAGCAGCCATCAAGGAGGGGGCGGCGGTGGCTACACCTTC.

The chain carries TRBV14 and TRBJ1-6; D may be TRBD1 (6 bases). The CDR3 loop spans 13 amino acids. Trimming pared 4 bases from V and 10 bases from J, leaving 11 bases between. Germline CDR1 reads SGHDN; CDR2 reads FVKESK. DNA of the CDR3: TGTGCCAGCAGCCGGGGGCTGGGGTCACCCCTCCACTTT. The encoded protein is CASSRGLGSPLHF.

This clone was seen more than once but under ten times. The rearrangement links TRBV9 to TRBJ1-2; D uncertain. V lost 2 bases and J lost 1, with 9 bases in between. The CDR3 loop spans 14 amino acids. From germline, CDR1 is SGDLS and CDR2 YYNGEE. This CDR3 is CASSVTTINYGYTF. For the CDR3, the DNA is TGTGCCAGCAGCGTCACGACTATTAACTATGGCTACACCTTC.

The chain is built from TRBV5-4 and TRBJ1-5; D uncertain. V lost 5 bases and J lost 3, with 15 bases in between. The CDR3 is 15 amino acids. Germline CDR1 is SGHNT and CDR2 is YYREEE (reference sequence). CDR3 sequence: CASSDGGQVNQPQHF. The CDR3 bases are TGTGCCAGCAGTGACGGAGGGCAGGTCAATCAGCCCCAGCATTTT. Complete variable domain (other parts from reference TRBV5-4 and TRBJ1-5): ETGVTQSPTHLIKTRGQQVTLRCSSQSGHNTVSWYQQALGQGPQFIFQYYREEENGRGNFPPRFSGLQFPNYSSELNVNALELDDSALYLCASSDGGQVNQPQHFGDGTRLSIL.

The chain employs TRBV19 and TRBJ1-1; 9 bases fit TRBD1. This CDR3 has 14 residues. The germline gives CDR1 LNHDA, CDR2 SQIVND (reference sequence). Trimming took 4 bases from V and 4 from J; bases not matched to a gene: 4. The CDR3 nucleotides are TGTGCCAGTAGTACCGGACAGGGGACCACTGAAGCTTTCTTT. It specifies CASSTGQGTTEAFF.

This clone occurred once. This chain links TRBV27 with TRBJ2-3; D assignment may be TRBD1 or TRBD2 (6 bases each). This CDR3 is built from 19 residues. Trimming removed 8 bases at V and 4 bases at J, with 31 bases between. CDR1 MNHEY and CDR2 SMNVEV come from the germline V gene (reference sequence). The CDR3 coding sequence is TGTGCCAGCCAAAAGGGGGGCCAGTCTTTTTTGGGCGATTCAGATACGCAGTATTTT. Protein: CASQKGGQSFLGDSDTQYF.

The V and J genes are TRBV9 and TRBJ2-5; D unresolved. V dropped 0 bases and J dropped 3 bases, with 9 bases sitting between them. Germline V gene lookup returns CDR1 SGDLS and CDR2 YYNGEE. The CDR3 is 14 residues long. The CDR3 DNA follows: TGTGCCAGCAGCGTAGATACGGCAGAAGAGACCCAGTACTTC. Encoded protein: CASSVDTAEETQYF. Combining the CDR3 with reference TRBV9 and TRBJ2-5 gives the whole variable domain DSGVTQTPKHLITATGQRVTLRCSPRSGDLSVYWYQQSLDQGLQFLIQYYNGEERAKGNILERFSAQQFPDLHSELNLSSLELGDSALYFCASSVDTAEETQYFGPGTRLLVL.

The chain carries TRBV28 and TRBJ2-1, with D unresolved. V lost 1 base and J 4 bases, leaving 8 bases between the germline ends. Germline assignment: CDR1 MDHEN and CDR2 SYDVKM. The CDR3 runs 14 residues. The CDR3 DNA is TGTGCCAGCAGTTTATCGGCCAGTTACAATGAGCAGTTCTTC. This encodes CASSLSASYNEQFF.

V and J are TRBV28 and TRBJ2-7, with D perhaps given as TRBD1 or TRBD2 (5 bases each). With 5 bases removed from V and 6 bases from J, the gap between germline ends came to 29 bases. Germline V gene lookup returns CDR1 MDHEN and CDR2 SYDVKM. This CDR3 is 18 amino acids long. For the CDR3, the DNA is TGTGCCAGCAGTCCCCAGGCCCAGAGAGGGTTCGGGGACCTCGAGCAGTACTTC. This encodes CASSPQAQRGFGDLEQYF.

The chain combines TRBV28 with TRBJ2-7; possibly TRBD1 or TRBD2 for D (5 bases each). Germline V gene sequence: CDR1 MDHEN, CDR2 SYDVKM. Deletions cut 7 bases from V and 6 bases from J, with 13 bases between. The length of the CDR3 is 12 residues. This CDR3 reads CASNPLGGEQYF. CDR3 coding DNA: TGTGCCAGCAATCCCCTTGGGGGCGAGCAGTACTTC.

This rearrangement joins TRBV29-1 to TRBJ2-1; D gene uncertain. CDR1 is SQVTM, CDR2 ANQGSEA, per germline. The CDR3 is 10 amino acids. The germline V and J ends were trimmed by 6 bases and 9 bases, with 9 bases remaining between them. The CDR3 spells CSVVRGEQFF. The CDR3 DNA is TGCAGCGTGGTCCGAGGTGAGCAGTTCTTC.

This clone was seen just once. CDR3 residues: CASSGPIPGQGEGYTF. The DNA for the CDR3 is TGTGCCAGCAGTGGTCCAATCCCGGGACAGGGGGAAGGCTACACCTTC. This sequence joins TRBV2 and TRBJ1-2; 11 bases match TRBD1. V trimming: 4 bases; J trimming: 8 bases; junction bases outside the gene matches: 12. The CDR3 runs 16 residues. Germline V gene sequence: CDR1 SNHLY, CDR2 FYNNEI. The entire variable domain, with the rest obtained from reference TRBV2 and TRBJ1-2, is as follows: EPEVTQTPSHQVTQMGQEVILRCVPISNHLYFYWYRQILGQKVEFLVSFYNNEISEKSEIFDDQFSVERPDGSNFTLKIRSTKLEDSAMYFCASSGPIPGQGEGYTFGSGTRLTVV.

This clone was recorded only once. This chain links TRBV10-3 with TRBJ1-3, with a tentative D call TRBD1 (5 bases). Trimming took off 6 bases at V and 0 bases at J, with 6 bases between the two ends. The CDR3 has 13 amino acids. Germline V lookup: CDR1 ENHRY, CDR2 SYGVKD. In DNA form, the CDR3 reads TGTGCCATCAGACAGGTCTCTGGAAACACCATATATTTT. Protein: CAIRQVSGNTIYF.

This rearrangement joins TRBV6-5 to TRBJ2-2; 9 bases are a match to TRBD1. CDR3 size: 15 residues. V shed 7 bases and J 5 bases; nucleotides not matched to a gene: 8. The germline V gene has CDR1 MNHEY and CDR2 SVGAGI. The CDR3 coding sequence is TGTGCCAGCACTCTACAGGGGGCAGGGACCGGGGAGCTGTTTTTT. Its protein product is CASTLQGAGTGELFF.

This clone came up many times. CDR3 sequence (DNA): TGTGCCAGCAGCCCGACCGGGACAGGGTACTCACCCCTCCACTTT. Protein product: CASSPTGTGYSPLHF. The chain couples TRBV7-8 to TRBJ1-6, with 9 positions matching TRBD1. V was pared by 5 bases and J by 10 bases, with 9 bases of the junction left unmatched. This CDR3 has 15 residues. The V gene's germline CDR1 is SGHVS and CDR2 FQNEAQ.

For this clone: A junction boundary mismatches the germline segment, possibly from a read error. The chain has TRBV11-3 and TRBJ2-2; D is ambiguous. Germline V gene data show CDR1 as SGHNT and CDR2 as YENEEA. The CDR3 spans 13 residues. The DNA for the CDR3 is TGTGCCGGCAGTTCAGGTGGCACCGGGGAGCTGTTTTTT. This gives the protein CAGSSGGTGELFF.